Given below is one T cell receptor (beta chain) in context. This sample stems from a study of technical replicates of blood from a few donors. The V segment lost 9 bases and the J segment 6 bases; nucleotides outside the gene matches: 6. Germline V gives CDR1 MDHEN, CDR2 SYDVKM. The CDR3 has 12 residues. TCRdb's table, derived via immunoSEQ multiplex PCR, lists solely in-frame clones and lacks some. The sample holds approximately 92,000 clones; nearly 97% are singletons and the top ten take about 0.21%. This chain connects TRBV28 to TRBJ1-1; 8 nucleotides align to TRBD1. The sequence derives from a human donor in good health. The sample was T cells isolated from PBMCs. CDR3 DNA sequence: TGTGCCAGTCCACAGGGGGTCTCTGAAGCTTTCTTT. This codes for CASPQGVSEAFF.